This T cell receptor beta chain was captured in a study of CD8 T cells in ankylosing spondylitis. Broader study findings: Existing reports had already noted some motif variants in reactive arthritis synovial fluid and blood. Significant enrichment of disease-linked clones was reported in matched ankylosing spondylitis synovial fluid. Clones that were linked to disease were CD8+ and were relatively rare in peripheral blood. Blood of patients with ankylosing spondylitis appeared to be characterized by a TCR beta motif of seven or eight highly homologous variants.

The CDR3 runs to 16 residues. Germline V gene sequence: CDR1 DFQATT, CDR2 SNEGSKA (reference sequence). Trimming removed 6 bases from V and 4 bases from J; junction bases left unmatched: 10. Points on this clonotype: What it binds is unknown.

Making use of molecular barcodes, quantitative 5'-RACE generated TCR beta libraries. One entry per CDR3 protein results from TCRdb running MiXCR on the 5' RACE reads. The data contain around 540,000 distinct CDR3 sequences, about 13% of them singletons. This sequence joins TRBV20-1 and TRBJ2-3; 13 bases are shared with TRBD2. The material sequenced was blood, either unsorted or a sorted T cell fraction (not recorded which). The source of this sequence is a male donor with ankylosing spondylitis. The CDR3 sequence: CSANTGLAGDSDTQYF. Written as DNA, the CDR3 is TGCAGTGCCAACACCGGACTAGCGGGAGACTCAGATACGCAGTATTTT.